This T cell receptor beta chain originates from a study of T cell responses to AZD1222 COVID-19 vaccine. General study results and limits: Within unmutated variant regions lay the reported targets of nearly half of spike-specific TCRs. A rise in Spike-specific TCR breadth and depth followed two AZD1222 doses. Donors in the cohort were predominantly white British and more often female, and clonal diversity was possibly underestimated. Repertoires were collected only later (after the peak T cell response had occurred).

TCRdb keeps only in-frame clones here, not all; method: immunoSEQ multiplex PCR. The table lists approximately 120,000 clones, 80% to 90% of them singletons. V was pared by 0 bases and J by 8 bases, with 13 bases between. The CDR3 is made up of 14 amino acids. Germline values: CDR1 MGHDK, CDR2 SYGVNS. In the case of this clone: Antigen: not known.

The V call is TRBV25-1, the J call TRBJ2-5; the D is unclear. The sequences come from peripheral blood, collected on day 0 of MenACWY control vaccination. The TCR was taken from an adult in good health. DNA of the CDR3: TGTGCCAGCAGTGAATATACCACAGATACTACCCAGTACTTC. It specifies CASSEYTTDTTQYF.